This passage covers 8 T cell receptor beta chains from one sample sequenced in a study of T-cell memory formation after mild COVID-19. TCRdb independently ran MiXCR on the 5' RACE reads; one entry per CDR3 protein. The table lists about 130,000 distinct CDR3 sequences, approximately 5.9% of them singletons, with approximately 2.3% in the top ten. Sequenced: PBMCs or a T cell subset sorted from them (not recorded which). All receptors come from an adult woman who had mild COVID-19 (a few samples of this study predate the infection). Cell type and time point are not known.

This clonotype was found a few times. The chain joins TRBV5-1 to TRBJ2-3; 8 bases match TRBD1. The CDR3 loop spans 15 amino acids. Germline CDR1 SGHRS, CDR2 YFSETQ. Trimming cost V 0 bases and J 7 bases; bases outside gene matches: 7. CDR3 amino acids: CASSLAAGGLNTQYF. As DNA, the CDR3 is TGCGCCAGCAGCTTGGCCGCAGGGGGCTTAAATACGCAGTATTTT. The variable domain in full, completed from reference TRBV5-1 and TRBJ2-3, reads KAGVTQTPRYLIKTRGQQVTLSCSPISGHRSVSWYQQTPGQGLQFLFEYFSETQRNKGNFPGRFSGRQFSNSRSEMNVSTLELGDSALYLCASSLAAGGLNTQYFGPGTRLTVL.

This clonotype turned up a few times. This rearrangement joins TRBV7-6 to TRBJ2-6; no clear D gene. V was trimmed by 5 bases and J by 0 bases, leaving 17 bases between them. Germline assignment: CDR1 SGHVS and CDR2 FNYEAQ. The CDR3 is 18 residues long. CDR3 DNA sequence: TGTGCCAGCAGCCCTGGGCCGCCTACATCCTCTGGGGCCAACGTCCTGACTTTC. It specifies CASSPGPPTSSGANVLTF.

The rearrangement uses TRBV30 and TRBJ1-5, with D hard to call. Germline CDR1 GTSNPN, CDR2 SVGIG (reference sequence). There are 13 residues in the CDR3. With 0 bases removed from V and 3 bases from J, the gap between germline ends came to 6 bases. The CDR3 protein is CAWSVRDNQPQHF. The CDR3 nucleotides are TGTGCCTGGAGTGTAAGGGACAATCAGCCCCAGCATTTT. Full variable domain (outside the CDR3, taken from reference TRBV30 and TRBJ1-5): SQTIHQWPATLVQPVGSPLSLECTVEGTSNPNLYWYRQAAGRGLQLLFYSVGIGQISSEVPQNLSASRPQDRQFILSSKKLLLSDSGFYLCAWSVRDNQPQHFGDGTRLSIL.

This clonotype showed up many times. J is TRBJ2-1 and V is TRBV12-3 or TRBV12-4; 10 positions match TRBD2. Trimming took 6 bases from V and 7 from J; bases not matched to a gene: 9. The CDR3 has 15 residues. CDR3 in amino acids: CASRWASGGTNEQFF. For the CDR3, the DNA is TGTGCCAGCAGGTGGGCTAGCGGGGGTACTAATGAGCAGTTCTTC.

This clonotype has a handful of counts. This chain connects TRBV30 to TRBJ1-1; no definite D call. V shed 0 bases and J shed 1 base, with 9 bases lying between them. The CDR3 has 14 amino acids. Germline assignment: CDR1 GTSNPN and CDR2 SVGIG (reference sequence). CDR3 bases: TGTGCCTGGAGTGTTTCCGGTGCGAACACTGAAGCTTTCTTT. Residues: CAWSVSGANTEAFF. The variable domain in full, with the rest retrieved from reference TRBV30 and TRBJ1-1, is SQTIHQWPATLVQPVGSPLSLECTVEGTSNPNLYWYRQAAGRGLQLLFYSVGIGQISSEVPQNLSASRPQDRQFILSSKKLLLSDSGFYLCAWSVSGANTEAFFGQGTRLTVV.

Many counts were recorded for this clonotype. The rearrangement links TRBV14 to TRBJ2-5; a possible D gene is TRBD1 (5 bases). Germline V gene lookup returns CDR1 SGHDN and CDR2 FVKESK. The CDR3 totals 14 residues. V was clipped by 2 bases and J by 5 bases, with 12 bases between them. As DNA, the CDR3 is TGTGCCAGCAGCCAAAAAGCCCCAGGGGAGACCCAGTACTTC. As protein: CASSQKAPGETQYF. The full variable domain, rest sourced from reference TRBV14 and TRBJ2-5, is EAGVTQFPSHSVIEKGQTVTLRCDPISGHDNLYWYRRVMGKEIKFLLHFVKESKQDESGMPNNRFLAERTGGTYSTLKVQPAELEDSGVYFCASSQKAPGETQYFGPGTRLLVL.

This chain joins TRBV12-3 or TRBV12-4 and TRBJ2-6; D not resolved. CDR3 length: 14 residues. The V end was cut by 6 bases, the J end by 1 base, with 7 bases between. CDR3 sequence: CASSLGSGANVLTF. For the CDR3, the DNA is TGTGCCAGCAGCCTTGGTTCTGGGGCCAACGTCCTGACTTTC.

The chain combines TRBV6-1 with TRBJ1-3, with D perhaps TRBD1 (5 bases). Trimming shortened V by 6 bases and J by 4 bases, and 19 bases separated the two germline ends. CDR1 is MNHNS and CDR2 is SASEGT in the germline V gene. CDR3 size: 16 residues. CDR3 in DNA: TGTGCCAGCAGACGGGACTGGGTCAGTTCAGGAAACACCATATATTTT. Protein product: CASRRDWVSSGNTIYF.